This T cell receptor beta chain is from a study of cytomegalovirus exposure and HLA in healthy donors. This CDR3 contains 13 residues. V shed 4 bases and J shed 3 bases, with 10 bases lying between them. CDR1 and CDR2 (germline): LGHNA, YNFKEQ. Primers: 60 Vbeta forward and 13 Jbeta reverse. The method was immunoSEQ multiplex PCR; TCRdb's version includes in-frame clones alone and lacks a portion of them. The sample has 170,000 or so clones; roughly 82% are singletons. Sample: PBMCs. The chain is built from TRBV4-2 and TRBJ2-7, with D perhaps matching TRBD2 (5 bases). The TCR comes from a woman in her thirties in good health and CMV-seronegative. CDR3 DNA: TGTGCCAGCAGCCGCGATACTAGCTACGAGCAGTACTTC. Translating it yields CASSRDTSYEQYF.